The present entry profiles one TCR beta chain with its context. The entry originates in a study of beta chain features in type 1 diabetes. Averaging approximately 110 mL, one heparinised blood draw came from each individual donor. Sorted populations all had greater than 98% purity. The CDR3 runs 14 residues. Germline lookup yields CDR1 MNHEY and CDR2 SVGAGI. V lost 7 bases and J 4 bases, leaving 16 bases between the germline ends. The entirety of the isolated RNA underwent reverse transcription, so expressed TCRB transcripts were sequenced. Data came from immunoSEQ multiplex PCR; TCRdb stores just in-frame clones and leaves some out. Of about 290,000 clones in the sample, under 8.5% were seen once.

This TCR derives from a woman between 18 and 30 years old in good health. The genes are TRBV6-5 and TRBJ1-2, with no clear D. The sample consisted of central memory CD4+ T cells from blood. The CDR3 sequence: CASKKTQNPYGYTF. For the CDR3, the DNA is TGTGCCAGCAAAAAAACACAGAATCCCTATGGCTACACCTTC.